This TCR beta chain was documented in a study of beta chain features in type 1 diabetes. Overall study findings and caveats: VDJ junctions from patients with type 1 diabetes contained fewer insertions and more deletions. Moderate but significant shortening of TCRB CDR3s was recorded in all four CD4+ subsets from Type 1 diabetes patients. Patients and controls would be equally affected if PCR favored shorter templates.

This clone has just a few counts. The antigen is undetermined. In germline, CDR1 is SGHTA, CDR2 FQGNSA. CDR3 size: 12 residues. The sequenced template was cDNA made from the entire isolated RNA. This table comes from immunoSEQ multiplex PCR, and its TCRdb copy is limited to in-frame clones, with some not included. The data show a few hundred thousand clones, roughly 13% seen once. This TCR was recovered from a young woman with type 1 diabetes. Sequenced sample: naive CD4+ T cells from blood. The chain couples TRBV7-2 to TRBJ2-5; D ambiguous. The DNA matches TRBJ2-7 better at its end, which makes the J call doubtful. This chain's CDR3 is CASSQSSYEQYF. DNA of the CDR3: TGTGCCAGCAGCCAAAGCTCCTACGAGCAGTACTTC.